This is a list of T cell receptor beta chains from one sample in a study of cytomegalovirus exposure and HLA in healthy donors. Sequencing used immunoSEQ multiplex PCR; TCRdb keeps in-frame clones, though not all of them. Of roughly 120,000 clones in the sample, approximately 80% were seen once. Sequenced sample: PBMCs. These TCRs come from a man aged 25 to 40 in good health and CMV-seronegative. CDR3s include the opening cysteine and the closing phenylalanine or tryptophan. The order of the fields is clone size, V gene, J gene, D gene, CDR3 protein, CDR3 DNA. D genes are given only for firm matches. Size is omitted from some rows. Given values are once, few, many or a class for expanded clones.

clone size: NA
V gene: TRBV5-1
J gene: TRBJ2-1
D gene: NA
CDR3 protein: CASSFGSGAYNEQFF
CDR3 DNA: TGCGCCAGCAGCTTCGGGTCGGGAGCCTACAATGAGCAGTTCTTC

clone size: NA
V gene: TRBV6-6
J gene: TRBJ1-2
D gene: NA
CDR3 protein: CASSSGLQALYGYTF
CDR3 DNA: TGTGCCAGCAGTTCCGGCCTACAGGCCCTCTATGGCTACACCTTC

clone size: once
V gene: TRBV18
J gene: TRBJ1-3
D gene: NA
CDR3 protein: CASSPAEGEPGNTIYF
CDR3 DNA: TGTGCCAGCTCACCAGCTGAGGGTGAACCTGGAAACACCATATATTTT

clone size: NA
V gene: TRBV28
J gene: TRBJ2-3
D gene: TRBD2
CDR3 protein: CASSLGAGGVDTQYF
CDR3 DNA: TGTGCCAGCAGTTTAGGAGCGGGAGGAGTAGATACGCAGTATTTT

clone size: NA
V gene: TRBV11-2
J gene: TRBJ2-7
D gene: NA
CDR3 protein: CASSPRTGVSYEQYF
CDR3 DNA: TGTGCCAGCAGCCCTCGGACGGGGGTTTCCTACGAGCAGTACTTC

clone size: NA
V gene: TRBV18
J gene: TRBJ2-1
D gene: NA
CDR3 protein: CASSLSQGTDNEQFF
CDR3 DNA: TGTGCCAGCTCACTATCCCAGGGCACAGACAATGAGCAGTTCTTC

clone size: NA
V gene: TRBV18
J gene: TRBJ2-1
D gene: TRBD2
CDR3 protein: CASTALEAGVRNEQFF
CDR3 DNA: TGTGCCAGCACGGCGCTTGAGGCGGGAGTGAGAAATGAGCAGTTCTTC

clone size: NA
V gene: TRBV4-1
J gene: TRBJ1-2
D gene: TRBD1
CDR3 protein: CASSQTGRGTYGYTF
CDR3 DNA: TGCGCCAGCAGCCAAACGGGCAGGGGGACCTATGGCTACACCTTC

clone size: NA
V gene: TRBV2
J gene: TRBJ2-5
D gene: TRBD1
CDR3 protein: CASLNRGLQETQYF
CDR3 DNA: TGTGCCAGCCTAAACAGGGGGCTCCAAGAGACCCAGTACTTC

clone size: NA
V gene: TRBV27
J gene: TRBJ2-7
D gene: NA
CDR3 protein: CASSPAGRNSGEQYF
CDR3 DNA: TGTGCCAGCAGTCCCGCGGGACGGAATTCGGGGGAGCAGTACTTC

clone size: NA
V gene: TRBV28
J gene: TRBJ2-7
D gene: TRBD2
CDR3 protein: CASSWEGPNEQYF
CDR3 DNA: TGTGCCAGCAGTTGGGAGGGTCCCAACGAGCAGTACTTC

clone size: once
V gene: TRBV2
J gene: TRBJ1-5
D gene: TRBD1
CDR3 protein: CASRMGQERGNQPQHF
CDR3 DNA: TGTGCCAGCAGGATGGGACAGGAAAGGGGTAATCAGCCCCAGCATTTT

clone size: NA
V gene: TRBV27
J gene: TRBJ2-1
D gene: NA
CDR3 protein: CASSFAGNEQFF
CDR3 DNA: TGTGCCAGCAGTTTTGCGGGAAATGAGCAGTTCTTC

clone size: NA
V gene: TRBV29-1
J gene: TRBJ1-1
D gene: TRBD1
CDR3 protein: CSVFSNRGRDTEAFF
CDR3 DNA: TGCAGCGTGTTCTCTAACAGGGGGCGAGACACTGAAGCTTTCTTT

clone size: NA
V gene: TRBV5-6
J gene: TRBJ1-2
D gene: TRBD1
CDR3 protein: CASSLITTGANYGYTF
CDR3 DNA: TGTGCCAGCAGCCTTATAACGACAGGGGCTAACTATGGCTACACCTTC

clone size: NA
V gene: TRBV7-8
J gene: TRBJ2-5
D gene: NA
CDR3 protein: CASSVTRQETQYF
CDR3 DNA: TGTGCCAGCAGCGTGACTAGGCAAGAGACCCAGTACTTC

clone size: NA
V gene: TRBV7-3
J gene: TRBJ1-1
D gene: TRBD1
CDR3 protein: CASRRQGDTEAFF
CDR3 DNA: TGTGCCAGCAGGCGACAGGGTGACACTGAAGCTTTCTTT

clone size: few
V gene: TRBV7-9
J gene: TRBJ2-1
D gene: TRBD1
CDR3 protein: CASSPGQGFNEQFF
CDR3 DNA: TGTGCCAGCAGTCCGGGACAGGGATTCAATGAGCAGTTCTTC

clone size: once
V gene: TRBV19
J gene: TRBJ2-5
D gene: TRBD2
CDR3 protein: CASSLAGLEETQYF
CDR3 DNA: TGTGCCAGTAGTTTAGCGGGACTAGAAGAGACCCAGTACTTC

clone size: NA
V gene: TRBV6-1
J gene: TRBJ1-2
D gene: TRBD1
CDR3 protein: CASSGTGYGYTF
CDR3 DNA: TGTGCCAGCAGTGGGACAGGGTATGGCTACACCTTC

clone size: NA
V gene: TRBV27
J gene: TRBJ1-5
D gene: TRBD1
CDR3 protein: CASSPGTGDQPQHF
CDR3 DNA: TGTGCCAGCAGTCCTGGGACAGGGGATCAGCCCCAGCATTTT

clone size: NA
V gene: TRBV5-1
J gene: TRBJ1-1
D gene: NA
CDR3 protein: CASSLPRGPANTEAFF
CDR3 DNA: TGCGCCAGCAGCTTGCCCAGGGGCCCGGCAAACACTGAAGCTTTCTTT

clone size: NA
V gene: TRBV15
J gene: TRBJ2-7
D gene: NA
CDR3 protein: CATSREGESYEQYF
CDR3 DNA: TGTGCCACCAGCAGAGAAGGGGAATCCTACGAGCAGTACTTC

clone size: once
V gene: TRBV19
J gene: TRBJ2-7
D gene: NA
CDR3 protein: CASRNYEDYEQYF
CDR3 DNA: TGTGCCAGTAGAAACTATGAAGACTACGAGCAGTACTTC

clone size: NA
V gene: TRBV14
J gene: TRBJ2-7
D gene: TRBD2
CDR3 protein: CASSQEWLAGEGPYEQYF
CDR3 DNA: TGTGCCAGCAGCCAAGAGTGGCTAGCGGGAGAAGGCCCTTACGAGCAGTACTTC

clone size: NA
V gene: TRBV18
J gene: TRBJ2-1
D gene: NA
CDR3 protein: CASSPDRREVIF
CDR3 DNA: TGTGCCAGCTCACCAGACCGTCGGGAAGTCATCTTC

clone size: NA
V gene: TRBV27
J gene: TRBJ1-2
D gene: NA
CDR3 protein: CASSLIPGGRGYTF
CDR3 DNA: TGTGCCAGCAGTCTCATCCCAGGAGGACGTGGCTACACCTTC

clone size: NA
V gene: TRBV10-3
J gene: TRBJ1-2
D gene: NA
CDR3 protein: CAISASLPAGFDGYTF
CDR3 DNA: TGTGCCATCAGTGCGTCTCTCCCTGCAGGGTTCGATGGCTACACCTTC

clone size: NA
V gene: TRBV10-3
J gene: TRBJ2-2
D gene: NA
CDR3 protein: CAISESLGARDTGELFF
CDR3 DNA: TGTGCCATCAGTGAGTCGTTGGGGGCGCGGGACACCGGGGAGCTGTTTTTT

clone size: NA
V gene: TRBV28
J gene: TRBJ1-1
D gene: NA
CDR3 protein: CASSFNRNTEAFF
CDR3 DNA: TGTGCCAGCAGTTTCAATAGGAACACTGAAGCTTTCTTT

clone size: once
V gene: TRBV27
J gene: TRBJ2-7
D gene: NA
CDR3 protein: CASSLSFSGGSNEQYF
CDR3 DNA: TGTGCCAGCAGTTTATCATTCTCAGGGGGGTCTAACGAGCAGTACTTC

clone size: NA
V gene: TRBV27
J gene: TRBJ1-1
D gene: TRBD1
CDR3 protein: CASCLRGRNTEAFF
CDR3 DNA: TGTGCCAGCTGCCTCAGGGGGAGGAACACTGAAGCTTTCTTT

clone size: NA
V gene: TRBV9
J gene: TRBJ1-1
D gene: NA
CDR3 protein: CASSVSDWNTEAFF
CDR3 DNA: TGTGCCAGCAGCGTTTCGGACTGGAACACTGAAGCTTTCTTT

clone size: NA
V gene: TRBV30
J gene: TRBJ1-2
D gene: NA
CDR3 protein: CAWTGAYGYTF
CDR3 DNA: TGTGCCTGGACAGGGGCCTATGGCTACACCTTC

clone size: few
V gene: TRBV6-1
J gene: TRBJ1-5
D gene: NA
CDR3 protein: CASSVTGDDQPQNF
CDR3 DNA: TGTGCCAGCAGTGTGACAGGTGATGATCAGCCCCAGAATTTT

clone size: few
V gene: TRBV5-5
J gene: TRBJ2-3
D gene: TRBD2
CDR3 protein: CASSAHREGTDTQYF
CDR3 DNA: TGTGCCAGCAGCGCCCACCGGGAGGGCACAGATACGCAGTATTTT

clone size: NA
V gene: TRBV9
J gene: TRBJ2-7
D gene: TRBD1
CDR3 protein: CASSPTDRLDYEQYF
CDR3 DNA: TGTGCCAGCAGCCCTACGGACAGGTTGGACTACGAGCAGTACTTC

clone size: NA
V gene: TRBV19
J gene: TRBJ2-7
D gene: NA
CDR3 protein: CASSIASGKGGAYEQYF
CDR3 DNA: TGTGCCAGTAGTATTGCGAGCGGGAAGGGGGGGGCCTACGAGCAGTACTTC